The entry below gives a single TCR beta chain sequence along with its context. V lost 1 base and J lost 8, with 4 bases in between. Per the germline V gene, CDR1 is SGHNT and CDR2 is YYREEE (reference sequence). This CDR3 is 11 amino acids long. Authors' methods: Amplified reference gene primers provided the basis for estimating nucleated cell counts. Libraries were prepared by immunoSEQ multiplex PCR; TCRdb keeps only in-frame clonotypes and omits some of them. V and J calls and clone size are as listed in that table; D and trimming were resolved from the DNA. The table includes about 15,000 clones, around 88% detected once. This record belongs to a study of blood T cell repertoires in COVID-19.

Input material: peripheral blood. This chain connects TRBV5-4 to TRBJ2-1; D is ambiguous. The sequence was obtained from a human donor with active COVID-19. The donor label of this sample is uncertain. The DNA for the CDR3 is TGTGCCAGCAGCTTGATCGATGAGCAGTTCTTC. Its translation is CASSLIDEQFF.